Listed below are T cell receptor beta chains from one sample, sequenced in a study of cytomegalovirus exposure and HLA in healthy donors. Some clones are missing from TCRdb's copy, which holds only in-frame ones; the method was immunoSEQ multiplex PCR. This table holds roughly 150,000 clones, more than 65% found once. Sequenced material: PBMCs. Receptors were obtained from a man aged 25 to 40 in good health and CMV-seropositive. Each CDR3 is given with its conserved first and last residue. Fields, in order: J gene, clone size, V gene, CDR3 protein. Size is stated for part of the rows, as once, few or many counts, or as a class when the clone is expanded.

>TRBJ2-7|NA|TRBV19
CASSPWTSGVYEQYF
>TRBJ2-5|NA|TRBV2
CASGRLSGSGETQYF
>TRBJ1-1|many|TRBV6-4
CASSDKPWSTEAFF
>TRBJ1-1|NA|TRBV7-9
CASSLGGGLGTEAFF
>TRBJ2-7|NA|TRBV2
CASSDNFSYEQYF
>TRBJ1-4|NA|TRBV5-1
CASSRTATNEKLFF
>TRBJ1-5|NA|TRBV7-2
CASSPPNQPQHF
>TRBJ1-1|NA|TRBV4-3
CASSQDGGNTEAFF
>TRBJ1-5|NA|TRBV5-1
CASSLMGSGNQPQHF
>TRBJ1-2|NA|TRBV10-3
CAISESSALVYGYTF
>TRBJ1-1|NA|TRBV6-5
CANRPLGQGAQAFF
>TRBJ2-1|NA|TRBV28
CASTRDRGKREGPGEQFF
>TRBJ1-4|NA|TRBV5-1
CASSRESTNEKLFF
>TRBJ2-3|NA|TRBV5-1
CASSSMRTSGSTDTQYF
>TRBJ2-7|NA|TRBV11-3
CASSRDRGSEQYF
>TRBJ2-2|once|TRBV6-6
CASRGGAAGELFF
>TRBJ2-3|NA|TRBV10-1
CASSTRTAGDTQYF
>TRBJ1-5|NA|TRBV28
CASSYYGTGTNQPQHF
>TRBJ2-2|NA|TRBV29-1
CSVGDRLNTGELFF
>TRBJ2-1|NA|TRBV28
CASLTGDRAYNEQFF
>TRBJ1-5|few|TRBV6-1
CATFGVGVRQPQHF
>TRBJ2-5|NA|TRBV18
CASSQEPGPRETQYF
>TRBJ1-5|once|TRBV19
CASSIRDRGRSNQPQHF
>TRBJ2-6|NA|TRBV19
CASSLGQPYSGANVLTF
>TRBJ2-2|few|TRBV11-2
CASSFTTGAGTGELFF